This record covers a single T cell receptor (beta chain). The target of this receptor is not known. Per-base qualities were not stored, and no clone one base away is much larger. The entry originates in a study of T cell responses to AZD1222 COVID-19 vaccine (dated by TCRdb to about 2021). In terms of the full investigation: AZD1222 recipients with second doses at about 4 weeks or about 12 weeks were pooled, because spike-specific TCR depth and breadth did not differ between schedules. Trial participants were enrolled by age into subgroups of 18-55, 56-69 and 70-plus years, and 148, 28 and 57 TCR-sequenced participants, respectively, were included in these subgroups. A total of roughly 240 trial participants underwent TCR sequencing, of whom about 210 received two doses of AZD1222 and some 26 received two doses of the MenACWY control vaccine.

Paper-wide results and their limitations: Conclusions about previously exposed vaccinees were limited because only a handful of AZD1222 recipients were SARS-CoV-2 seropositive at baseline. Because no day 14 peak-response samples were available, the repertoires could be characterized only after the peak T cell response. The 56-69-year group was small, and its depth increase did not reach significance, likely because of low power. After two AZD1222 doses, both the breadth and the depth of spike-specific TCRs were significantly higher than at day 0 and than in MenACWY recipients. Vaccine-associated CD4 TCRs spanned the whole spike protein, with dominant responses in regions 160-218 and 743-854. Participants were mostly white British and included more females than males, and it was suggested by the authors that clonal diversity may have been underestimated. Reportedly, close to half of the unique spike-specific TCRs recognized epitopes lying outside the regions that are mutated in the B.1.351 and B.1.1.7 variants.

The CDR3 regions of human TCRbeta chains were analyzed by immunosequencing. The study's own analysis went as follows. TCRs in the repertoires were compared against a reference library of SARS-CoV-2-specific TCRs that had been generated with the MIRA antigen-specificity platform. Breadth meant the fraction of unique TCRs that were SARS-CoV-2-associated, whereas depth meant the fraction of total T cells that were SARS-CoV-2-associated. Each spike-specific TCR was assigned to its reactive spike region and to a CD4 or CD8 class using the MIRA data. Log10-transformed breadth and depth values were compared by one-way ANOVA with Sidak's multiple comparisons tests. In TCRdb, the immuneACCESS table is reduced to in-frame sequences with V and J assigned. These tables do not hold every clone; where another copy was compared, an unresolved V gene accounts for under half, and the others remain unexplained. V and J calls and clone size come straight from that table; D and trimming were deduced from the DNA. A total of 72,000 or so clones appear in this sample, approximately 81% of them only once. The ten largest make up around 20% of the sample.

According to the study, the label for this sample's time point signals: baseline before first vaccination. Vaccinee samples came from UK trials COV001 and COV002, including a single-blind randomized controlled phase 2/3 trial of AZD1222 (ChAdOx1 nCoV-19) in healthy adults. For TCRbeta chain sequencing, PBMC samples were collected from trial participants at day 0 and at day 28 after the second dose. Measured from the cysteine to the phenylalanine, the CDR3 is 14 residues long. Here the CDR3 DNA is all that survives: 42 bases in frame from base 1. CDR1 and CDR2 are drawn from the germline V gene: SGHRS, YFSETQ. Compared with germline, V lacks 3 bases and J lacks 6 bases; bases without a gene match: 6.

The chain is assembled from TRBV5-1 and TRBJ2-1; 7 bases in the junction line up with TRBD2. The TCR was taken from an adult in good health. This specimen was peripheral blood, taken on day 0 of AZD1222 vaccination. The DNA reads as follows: TGCGCCAGCAGCTCCCGAAGACTAGCCAATGAGCAGTTCTTC. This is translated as CASSSRRLANEQFF.